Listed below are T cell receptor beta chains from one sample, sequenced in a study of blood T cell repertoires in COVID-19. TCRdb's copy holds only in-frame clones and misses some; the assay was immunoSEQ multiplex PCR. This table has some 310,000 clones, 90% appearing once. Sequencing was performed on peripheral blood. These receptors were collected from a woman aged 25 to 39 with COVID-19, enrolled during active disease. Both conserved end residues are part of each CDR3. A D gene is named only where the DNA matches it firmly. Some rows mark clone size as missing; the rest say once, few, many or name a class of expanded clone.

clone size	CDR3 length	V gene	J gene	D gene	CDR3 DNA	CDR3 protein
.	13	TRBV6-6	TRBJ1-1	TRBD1	TGTGCCAGCAGTTACCGGACAGGGGCTGAAGCTTTCTTT	CASSYRTGAEAFF
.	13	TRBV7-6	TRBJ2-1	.	TGTGCCAGCAGCTTAGCCGGGACTTCCGAGCAGTTCTTC	CASSLAGTSEQFF
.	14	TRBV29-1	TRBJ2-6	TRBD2	TGCAGCGTCCCCGGGGGGTCTGGGGCCAACGTCCTGACTTTC	CSVPGGSGANVLTF
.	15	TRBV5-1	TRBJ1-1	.	TGCGCCAGCAGCTTGGGGTCCAGGGCGAACACTGAAGCTTTCTTT	CASSLGSRANTEAFF
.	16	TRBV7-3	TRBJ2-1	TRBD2	TGTGCCAGCAGCTCCCTACTAGCGGGACCCTACAATGAGCAGTTCTTC	CASSSLLAGPYNEQFF
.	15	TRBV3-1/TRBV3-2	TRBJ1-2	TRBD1	TGTGCCAGCAGCCACTTCGGACAGGGGTTACATGGCTACACCTTC	CASSHFGQGLHGYTF
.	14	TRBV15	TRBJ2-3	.	TGTGCCACCAGCAGAGATGGAGGGTTGGATACGCAGTATTTT	CATSRDGGLDTQYF
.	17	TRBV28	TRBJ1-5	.	TGTGCCAGCAGTTTGTACGGCCGGGGGGGCGCGTATCAGCCCCAGCATTTT	CASSLYGRGGAYQPQHF
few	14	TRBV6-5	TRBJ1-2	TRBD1	TGTGCCAGCAGCTCCCCCGACAGGGCCGGTGGCTACACCTTC	CASSSPDRAGGYTF
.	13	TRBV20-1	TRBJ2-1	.	TGCAGTGCTAGTAGTGGGCCCCACAATGAGCAGTTCTTC	CSASSGPHNEQFF
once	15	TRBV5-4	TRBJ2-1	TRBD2	TGTGCCAGCAGCCCGGCGGCTAGCGGGAGCAATGAGCAGTTCTTC	CASSPAASGSNEQFF
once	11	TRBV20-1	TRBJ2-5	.	TGCAGTGCTATGGGCCAGGATTGGAAGTACTTC	CSAMGQDWKYF
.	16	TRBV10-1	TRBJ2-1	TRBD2	TGCGCCAGCAGTGGATCCGGAGCGGGGCTATACAATGAGCAGTTCTTC	CASSGSGAGLYNEQFF
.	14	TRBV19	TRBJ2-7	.	TGTGCCAGTAGTACCACAGGGACGGACTACGAGCAGTACTTC	CASSTTGTDYEQYF
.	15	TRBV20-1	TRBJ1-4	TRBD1	TGCAGTGCTAGTAGTCAGGGGGGCATTTTGGGGAAACTGTTTTTT	CSASSQGGILGKLFF
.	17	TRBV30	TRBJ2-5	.	TGTGCCTGGAGTGTACTCTCCCAGAGGCAGGGTGCGGAGACCCAGTACTTC	CAWSVLSQRQGAETQYF
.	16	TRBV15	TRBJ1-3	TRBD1	TGTGCCACCAGCAGAGGGGGGACAGGGGGCGAAAACACCATATATTTT	CATSRGGTGGENTIYF
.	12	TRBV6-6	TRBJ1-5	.	TGTGCCAGCACCACCCAGGGGCAGCCCCAGCATTTT	CASTTQGQPQHF
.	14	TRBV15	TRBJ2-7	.	TGTGCCACCAGCAGAGACTCACTCCCTGGCGAGCAGTACTTC	CATSRDSLPGEQYF
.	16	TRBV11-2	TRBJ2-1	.	TGTGCCAGCAGCTCGTCATTTACGAGCTCCTACAATGAGCAGTTCTTC	CASSSSFTSSYNEQFF
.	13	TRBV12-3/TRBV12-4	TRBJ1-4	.	TGTGCCAGCAGTTTTCGGAGCGGTGAAAAACTGTTTTTT	CASSFRSGEKLFF
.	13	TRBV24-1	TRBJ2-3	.	TGTGCCACCAGTAGCGGTAGCACAGATACGCAGTATTTT	CATSSGSTDTQYF
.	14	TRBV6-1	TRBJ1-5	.	TGTGCCAGCAGTGACGACTTGCTGGGTCAGCCCCAGCATTTT	CASSDDLLGQPQHF
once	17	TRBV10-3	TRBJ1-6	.	TGTGCCATCAGTGAGTCTCTTAGGGAGGGTCACAATTCACCCCTCCACTTT	CAISESLREGHNSPLHF
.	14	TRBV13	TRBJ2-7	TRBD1	TGTGCCAGCAGTTGGACAGGGGCTTCCTACGAGCAGTACTTC	CASSWTGASYEQYF
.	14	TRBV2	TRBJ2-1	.	TGTGCCAGCAGTGACCGGGAGTCTAGCAATGAGCAGTTCTTC	CASSDRESSNEQFF
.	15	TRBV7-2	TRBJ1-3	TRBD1	TGTGCCAGCAGCTATAAACAGGGGGCTGGAAACACCATATATTTT	CASSYKQGAGNTIYF
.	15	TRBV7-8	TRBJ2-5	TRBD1	TGTGCCAGCAGCTTACGGACAGGGTTGGGGGAGACCCAGTACTTC	CASSLRTGLGETQYF
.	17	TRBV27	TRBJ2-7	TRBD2	TGTGCCAGCAGTCCTAAGGGGGGACTAGCAGCCTCCTACGAGCAGTACTTC	CASSPKGGLAASYEQYF
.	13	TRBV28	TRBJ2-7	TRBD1	TGTGCCAGCACTTCGACAGGGTGGGGAGAGCAGTACTTC	CASTSTGWGEQYF
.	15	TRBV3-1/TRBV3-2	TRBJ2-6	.	TGTGCCAGCAGCCTGGCCGGGGCTGGGGCCAACGTCCTGACTTTC	CASSLAGAGANVLTF
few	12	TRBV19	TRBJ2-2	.	TGTGCCAGTAGTCGGGACACCGGGGAGCTGTTTTTT	CASSRDTGELFF
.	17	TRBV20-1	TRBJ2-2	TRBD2	TGCAGTGCTAGTTCCGGACTAGCGGAGACGAACACCGGGGAGCTGTTTTTT	CSASSGLAETNTGELFF
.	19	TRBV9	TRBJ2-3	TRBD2	TGTGCCAGCAGCGTAGGCCCCGTTACCGGGACTAGCGGGACGGATACGCAGTATTTT	CASSVGPVTGTSGTDTQYF
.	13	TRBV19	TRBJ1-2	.	TGTGCCAGTAGTATTTGGTTGAGGGATGGCTACACCTTC	CASSIWLRDGYTF
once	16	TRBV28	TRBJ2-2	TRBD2	TGTGCCAGCAGCATGCTTAGCGGGTCGAACACCGGGGAGCTGTTTTTT	CASSMLSGSNTGELFF
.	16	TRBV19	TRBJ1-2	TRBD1	TGTGCCAGTAGTACAGCGACAGGGGATAGGGGCTATGGCTACACCTTC	CASSTATGDRGYGYTF
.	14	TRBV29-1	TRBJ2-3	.	TGCAGCGTTTCCCGACTGTCTGGCACAGATACGCAGTATTTT	CSVSRLSGTDTQYF
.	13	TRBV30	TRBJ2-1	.	TGTGCCTGGGGGAGGACAGGTCCACCTCAGCTGTTCTTC	CAWGRTGPPQLFF
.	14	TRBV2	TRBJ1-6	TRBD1	TGTGCCAGCAGTCGGACAGGGTATAATTCACCCCTCCACTTT	CASSRTGYNSPLHF
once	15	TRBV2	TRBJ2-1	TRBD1	TGTGCCAGCAGCCCGGGACAGGGACCCACCGGTGAGCAGTTCTTC	CASSPGQGPTGEQFF
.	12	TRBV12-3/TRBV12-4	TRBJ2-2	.	TGTGCCAGCAGTCGGAACACCGGGGAGCTGTTTTTT	CASSRNTGELFF
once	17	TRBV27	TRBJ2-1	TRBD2	TGTGCCAGCAGGATTGGACTAGCGGGAGGCGGCTACAATGAGCAGTTCTTC	CASRIGLAGGGYNEQFF
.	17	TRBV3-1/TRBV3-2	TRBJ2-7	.	TGTGCCAGCAGCCAAGGACCAGGAGGGGAGAACTCCTACGAGCAGTACTTC	CASSQGPGGENSYEQYF
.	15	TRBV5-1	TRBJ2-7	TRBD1	TGCGCCAGCAGCTCGACAGGGGGCTTGGGTTACGAGCAGTACTTC	CASSSTGGLGYEQYF
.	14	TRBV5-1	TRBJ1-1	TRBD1	TGCGCCAGCAATGACAGGGGACGGAACACTGAAGCTTTCTTT	CASNDRGRNTEAFF
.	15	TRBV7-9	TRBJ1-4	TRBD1	TGTGCCAGCAGCCCCGGACAGGGGGCAAGGGAAAAACTGTTTTTT	CASSPGQGAREKLFF
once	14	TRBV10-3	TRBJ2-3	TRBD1	TGTGCCATCAGTGGGACAGGGAACACAGATACGCAGTATTTT	CAISGTGNTDTQYF
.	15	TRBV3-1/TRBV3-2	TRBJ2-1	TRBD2	TGTGCCAGCAGCCAAATAGCGGGAGTATACAATGAGCAGTTCTTC	CASSQIAGVYNEQFF
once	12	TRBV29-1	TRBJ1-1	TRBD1	TGCAGCGTTGAAGACAGGGGGGCTGAAGCTTTCTTT	CSVEDRGAEAFF
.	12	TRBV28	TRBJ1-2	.	TGTGCCAGCAGCCCCCCGAGGTATGGCTACACCTTC	CASSPPRYGYTF
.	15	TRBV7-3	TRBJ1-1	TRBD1	TGTGCCAGCAGCCCACTGACAGGGGCGGGCACTGAAGCTTTCTTT	CASSPLTGAGTEAFF
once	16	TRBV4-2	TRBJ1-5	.	TGTGCCAGCAGCCAAGATCCCGCCGGGAGCAATCAGCCCCAGCATTTT	CASSQDPAGSNQPQHF
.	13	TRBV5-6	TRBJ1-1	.	TGTGCCAGCAGCCCACGGTTTCCCACTGAAGCTTTCTTT	CASSPRFPTEAFF
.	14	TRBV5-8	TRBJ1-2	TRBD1	TGTGCCAGCAAGATACAGGGGGCCCCCTATGGCTACACCTTC	CASKIQGAPYGYTF